The clone carrying this TCR beta chain was detected only a few times. Its antigen is not known. Investigators reverse transcribed all isolated RNA, so they sequenced expressed TCRB transcripts. The data were produced by immunoSEQ multiplex PCR, yet TCRdb's version contains in-frame clones alone and is incomplete. The table shows 350,000 to 400,000 clones, with roughly 13% occurring only once. This sample is drawn from a study of beta chain features in type 1 diabetes. Study results and limitations: When Type 1 diabetes patients were examined, their TCRB CDR3s proved moderately but significantly shorter in all four CD4+ subsets. The study notes PCR might favor shorter templates equally in patients and controls. Any HLA effect on TCRB rearrangement was left unresolved by small sub-analyses.

Germline CDR1 is SGHAT and CDR2 is FQNNGV. Trimming left V 1 base short and J 4 bases short, with 17 bases between. The CDR3 has 17 residues. The chain joins TRBV11-2 to TRBJ2-4; TRBD2 might be the D (7 bases). This sequence was found in a woman aged 18 to 35 with type 1 diabetes. Material: naive CD4+ T cells from blood. The CDR3 loop is CASSLGLAGRGKNIQYF. In nucleotides, the CDR3 is TGTGCCAGCAGCTTAGGACTGGCGGGGAGGGGGAAAAACATTCAGTACTTC.